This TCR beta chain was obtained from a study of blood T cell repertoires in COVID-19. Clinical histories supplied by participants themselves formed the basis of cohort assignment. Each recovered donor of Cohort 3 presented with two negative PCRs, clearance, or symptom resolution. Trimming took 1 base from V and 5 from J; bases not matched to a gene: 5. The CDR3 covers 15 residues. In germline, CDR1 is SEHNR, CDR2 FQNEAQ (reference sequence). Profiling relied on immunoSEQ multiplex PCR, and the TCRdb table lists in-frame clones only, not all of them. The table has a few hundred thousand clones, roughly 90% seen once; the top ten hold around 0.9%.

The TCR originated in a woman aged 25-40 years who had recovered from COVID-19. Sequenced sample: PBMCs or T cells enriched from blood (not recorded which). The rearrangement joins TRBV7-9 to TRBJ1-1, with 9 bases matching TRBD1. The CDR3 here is CASSLDGTGRTEAFF. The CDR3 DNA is TGTGCCAGCAGCTTAGACGGGACAGGGAGGACTGAAGCTTTCTTT.